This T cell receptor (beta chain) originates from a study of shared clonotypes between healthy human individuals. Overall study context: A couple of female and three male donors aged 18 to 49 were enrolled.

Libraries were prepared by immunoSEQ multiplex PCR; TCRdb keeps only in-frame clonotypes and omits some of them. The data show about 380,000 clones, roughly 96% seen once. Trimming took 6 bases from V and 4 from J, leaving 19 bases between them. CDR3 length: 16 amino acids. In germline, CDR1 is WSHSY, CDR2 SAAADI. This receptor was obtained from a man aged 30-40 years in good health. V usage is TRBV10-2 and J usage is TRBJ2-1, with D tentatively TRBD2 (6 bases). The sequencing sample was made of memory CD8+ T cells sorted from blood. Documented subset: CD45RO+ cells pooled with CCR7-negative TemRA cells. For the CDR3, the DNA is TGCGCCAGCAGGTTGGGGTCGGTCGCGGGATACAATGAGCAGTTCTTC. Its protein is CASRLGSVAGYNEQFF.